Shown below are 15 T cell receptor beta chains from a single sample sequenced in a study of T cells in Graves' hyperthyroidism and ophthalmopathy. Researchers amplified the TCR beta CDR3 regions from RNA transcripts. TCR CDR3 underwent first-round RT-PCR with the HTBI primer set. MiXCR, run by TCRdb on the multiplex PCR reads, gives a single entry per CDR3 protein. The sample lists some 500,000 distinct CDR3 sequences; approximately 14% were seen once. Sequencing was performed on blood. The receptors were sampled from a woman between 18 and 29 years old with Graves' hyperthyroidism.

This clonotype has a count of ten or more. The chain couples TRBV3-1 to TRBJ1-1, with 8 positions matching TRBD1. V was pared by 0 bases and J by 8 bases, with 2 bases of the junction left unmatched. CDR1 and CDR2 from the germline V gene are LGHDT and YNNKEL (reference sequence). The CDR3 is 13 amino acids. CDR3 protein: CASSQDRDREAFF. DNA of the CDR3: TGTGCCAGCAGCCAAGACCGGGACAGGGAAGCTTTCTTT.

This clonotype was seen ten or more times. The DNA for the CDR3 is TGTGCCAGCAGCGAGGTTCGGGGGCGGAACACTGAAGCTTTCTTT. Amino acids: CASSEVRGRNTEAFF. The chain employs TRBV7-2 and TRBJ1-1, with D maybe TRBD1 (6 bases). Trimming pared 5 bases from V and 1 base from J, leaving 14 bases between. The germline V gene encodes CDR1 SGHTA and CDR2 FQGNSA. CDR3 length: 15 residues.

The chain uses TRBV7-7 and TRBJ1-4, with D unresolved. Deletions cut 5 bases from V and 4 bases from J, with 8 bases between. CDR1 and CDR2 (germline): SSHAT, FNYEAQ (reference sequence). The CDR3 length is 13 residues. Here the CDR3 reads CASSIGINEKLFF. CDR3 coding DNA: TGTGCCAGCAGCATAGGAATTAATGAAAAACTGTTTTTT.

Worth noting for this clonotype: A much larger clone differs by one base, so this may be a read error. The chain is built from TRBV2 and TRBJ2-1; D is undetermined. Germline assignment: CDR1 SNHLY and CDR2 FYNNEI. The CDR3 is 14 residues long. The CDR3 sequence: CAGRTVNSYNEQFF. CDR3 bases: TGTGCCGGCAGGACCGTTAACTCCTACAATGAGCAGTTCTTC.

This clonotype was seen many times. The rearrangement joins TRBV6-1 to TRBJ1-1, with no clear D. This CDR3 is 15 amino acids long. Germline V gene lookup returns CDR1 MNHNS and CDR2 SASEGT. V lost 6 bases to trimming and J lost 1 base, with 15 bases between them. As DNA, the CDR3 is TGTGCCAGCAGGTGGGAGGGTAGGTGGAACACTGAAGCTTTCTTT. Translated: CASRWEGRWNTEAFF.

The sample holds many counts of this clonotype. The CDR3 bases are TGCAGTGCTAGAAGGCAGTGGAATTCACCCCTCCACTTT. Protein: CSARRQWNSPLHF. J is TRBJ1-6 and V is TRBV20-1; D uncertain. The CDR3 runs 13 residues. Trimming left V 2 bases short and J 7 bases short, with 9 bases between. From germline, CDR1 is DFQATT and CDR2 SNEGSKA (reference sequence).

This clonotype was observed a few times. This rearrangement joins TRBV9 to TRBJ2-3; 7 bases map to TRBD1. The germline V gene encodes CDR1 SGDLS and CDR2 YYNGEE. V shed 0 bases and J 2 bases; nucleotides not matched to a gene: 9. The CDR3 runs to 17 residues. CDR3 sequence reads: CASSVEPTGSPTDTQYF. The CDR3 DNA sequence: TGTGCCAGCAGCGTAGAACCGACAGGGTCTCCCACAGATACGCAGTATTTT. The full variable domain, its missing parts supplied by reference TRBV9 and TRBJ2-3, is DSGVTQTPKHLITATGQRVTLRCSPRSGDLSVYWYQQSLDQGLQFLIQYYNGEERAKGNILERFSAQQFPDLHSELNLSSLELGDSALYFCASSVEPTGSPTDTQYFGPGTRLTVL.

This clonotype was counted between two and nine times. CDR3 sequence: CATSDSTRVPNEQFF. As DNA, the CDR3 is TGTGCCACCAGTGATTCGACTAGGGTACCCAATGAGCAGTTCTTC. V usage is TRBV24-1 and J usage is TRBJ2-1, with D tentatively TRBD2 (6 bases). V shed 2 bases and J shed 6 bases, with 13 bases lying between them. Germline assignment: CDR1 KGHDR and CDR2 SFDVKD. The CDR3 contains 15 residues.

This clonotype was counted at least ten times. The chain combines TRBV30 with TRBJ1-4; no definite D call. This CDR3 comprises 12 residues. V was cut by 5 bases and J by 4 bases, with 8 bases left in between. Germline CDR1 reads GTSNPN; CDR2 reads SVGIG (reference sequence). The CDR3 DNA follows: TGTGCCTGGGAGCCCGTTAATGAAAAACTGTTTTTT. Translation: CAWEPVNEKLFF.

This clonotype was counted at least ten times. The J gene is TRBJ1-1, the V gene TRBV15; D possibly corresponds to TRBD1 (6 bases). The CDR3 length is 16 residues. Trimming removed 1 base from V and 3 bases from J, with 15 bases in between. CDR1 and CDR2 (germline): LNHNV, YYDKDF (reference sequence). CDR3 nucleotide sequence: TGTGCCACCAGCAGAGGATGGGAGGGGGTGGACACTGAAGCTTTCTTT. Amino acids: CATSRGWEGVDTEAFF.

This clonotype was counted ten times or more. The chain combines TRBV15 with TRBJ1-2, with D unresolved. The germline gives CDR1 LNHNV, CDR2 YYDKDF (reference sequence). This CDR3 has 16 residues. The germline V and J ends were trimmed by 0 bases and 7 bases, with 18 bases remaining between them. CDR3 sequence: CATSRDRAGVPGGYTF. The CDR3 DNA reads as TGTGCCACCAGCAGAGATCGGGCAGGAGTTCCCGGTGGCTACACCTTC.

The chain is built from TRBV7-9 and TRBJ2-7; D unresolved. V was trimmed by 7 bases and J by 2 bases, leaving 12 bases between them. Germline lookup yields CDR1 SEHNR and CDR2 FQNEAQ (reference sequence). CDR3 size: 13 residues. The CDR3 reads CASTSGSTYEQYF. The CDR3 DNA is TGTGCCAGCACCTCAGGTTCCACCTACGAGCAGTACTTC.

This clonotype was detected ten times or more. The rearrangement uses TRBV27 and TRBJ2-2; D might be TRBD2 (6 bases). The V end lost 5 bases, the J end lost 0 bases, and 13 bases lay between the germline ends. This CDR3 is built from 16 residues. Germline V CDR1 and CDR2: MNHEY, SMNVEV (reference sequence). The DNA of the CDR3 is TGTGCCAGCAGTGGGGTAGCGGTAACGAACACCGGGGAGCTGTTTTTT. Its protein product is CASSGVAVTNTGELFF.

This clonotype was detected only a few times. The chain uses TRBV4-2 and TRBJ2-3, with D unresolved. Trimming took off 2 bases at V and 3 bases at J, with 6 bases between the two ends. Looked up from germline, CDR1 is LGHNA and CDR2 is YNFKEQ. The CDR3 sequence is 13 residues long. In nucleotides, the CDR3 is TGTGCCAGCAGCCAACGAACGACAGATACGCAGTATTTT. This gives the protein CASSQRTTDTQYF.

This clonotype was counted many times. The V call is TRBV6-2 or TRBV6-3, the J call TRBJ2-7; a possible D gene is TRBD2 (6 bases). Germline V gene sequence: CDR1 MNHEY, CDR2 SVGEGT. V shed 6 bases and J shed 4 bases, with 13 bases lying between them. The CDR3 covers 13 residues. As DNA, the CDR3 is TGTGCCAGCAGGACCGGTAGCGGTTACGAGCAGTACGTC. Translating gives CASRTGSGYEQYV.